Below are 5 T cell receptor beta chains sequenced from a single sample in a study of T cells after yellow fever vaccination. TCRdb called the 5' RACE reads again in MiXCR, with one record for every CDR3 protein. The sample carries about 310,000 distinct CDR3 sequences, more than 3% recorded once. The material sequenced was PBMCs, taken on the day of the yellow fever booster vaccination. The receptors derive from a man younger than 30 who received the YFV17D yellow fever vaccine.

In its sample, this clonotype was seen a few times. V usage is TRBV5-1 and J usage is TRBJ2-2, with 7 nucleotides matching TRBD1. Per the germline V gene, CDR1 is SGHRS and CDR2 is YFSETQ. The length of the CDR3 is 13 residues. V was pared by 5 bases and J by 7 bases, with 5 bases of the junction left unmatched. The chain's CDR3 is CASRGTDSGELFF. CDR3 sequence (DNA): TGCGCCAGCAGGGGGACAGACAGCGGGGAGCTGTTTTTT.

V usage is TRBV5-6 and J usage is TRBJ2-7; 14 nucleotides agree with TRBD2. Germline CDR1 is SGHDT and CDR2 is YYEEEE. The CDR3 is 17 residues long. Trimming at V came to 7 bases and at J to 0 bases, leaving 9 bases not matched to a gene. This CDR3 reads CASLGLAGADSSYEQYF. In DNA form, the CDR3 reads TGTGCCAGCTTGGGACTAGCGGGGGCTGATAGCTCCTACGAGCAGTACTTC. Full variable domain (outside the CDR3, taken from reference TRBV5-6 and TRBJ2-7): DAGVTQSPTHLIKTRGQQVTLRCSPKSGHDTVSWYQQALGQGPQFIFQYYEEEERQRGNFPDRFSGHQFPNYSSELNVNALLLGDSALYLCASLGLAGADSSYEQYFGPGTRLTVT.

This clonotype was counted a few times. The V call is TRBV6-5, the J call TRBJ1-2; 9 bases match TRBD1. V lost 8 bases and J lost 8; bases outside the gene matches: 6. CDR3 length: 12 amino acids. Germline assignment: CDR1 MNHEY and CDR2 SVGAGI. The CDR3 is CASGGTGLGYTF. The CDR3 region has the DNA TGTGCCAGCGGAGGGACAGGGTTGGGCTACACCTTC.

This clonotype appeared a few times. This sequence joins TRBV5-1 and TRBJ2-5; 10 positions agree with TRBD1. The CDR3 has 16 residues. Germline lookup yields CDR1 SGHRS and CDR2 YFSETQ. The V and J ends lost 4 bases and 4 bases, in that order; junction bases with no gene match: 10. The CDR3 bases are TGCGCCAGCAGCCTAGCCGGGACAGGGGCACGAGAGACCCAGTACTTC. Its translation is CASSLAGTGARETQYF.

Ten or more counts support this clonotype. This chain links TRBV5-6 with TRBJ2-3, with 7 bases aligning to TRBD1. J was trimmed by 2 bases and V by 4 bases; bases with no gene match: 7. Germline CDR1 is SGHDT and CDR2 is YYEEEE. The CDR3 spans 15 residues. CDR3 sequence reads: CASSLDRTFTDTQYF. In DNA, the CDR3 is TGTGCCAGCAGCCTGGACAGGACTTTCACAGATACGCAGTATTTT.